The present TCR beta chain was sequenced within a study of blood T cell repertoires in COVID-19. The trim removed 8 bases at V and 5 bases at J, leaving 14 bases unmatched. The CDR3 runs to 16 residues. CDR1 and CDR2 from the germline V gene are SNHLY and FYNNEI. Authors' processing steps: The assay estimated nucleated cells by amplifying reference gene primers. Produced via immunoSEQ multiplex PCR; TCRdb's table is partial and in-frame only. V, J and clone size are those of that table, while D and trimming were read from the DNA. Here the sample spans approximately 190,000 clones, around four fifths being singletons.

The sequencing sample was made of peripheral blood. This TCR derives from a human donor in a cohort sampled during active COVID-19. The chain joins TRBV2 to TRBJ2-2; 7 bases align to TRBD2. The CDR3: CASSKGSGWETGELFF. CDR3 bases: TGTGCCAGCTCCAAGGGTAGCGGGTGGGAAACCGGGGAGCTGTTTTTT.